This T cell receptor (beta chain) came from a study of T cells after yellow fever vaccination. Study-wide findings and caveats: Some clonotypes were seen in both the CD4 and the CD8 compartments. These made up a small share and likely arose from convergent recombination. Abundant contaminating clonotypes from the bulk population could appear in FACS-sorted repertoires.

It was through 5'RACE template switching that TCR cDNA was made, with a universal primer site and UMIs added. Using its own MiXCR run on the 5' RACE reads, TCRdb lists one record per CDR3 protein. The table lists nearly 350,000 distinct CDR3 sequences, 8% to 9.5% of them singletons. As regards this clonotype: Its matching antigen is unknown.

The germline V and J ends were trimmed by 3 bases and 4 bases, with 15 bases remaining between them. Germline V lookup: CDR1 MNHEY, CDR2 SMNVEV (reference sequence). The CDR3 sequence is 15 residues long. This sequence was found in a man younger than 35 who received the YFV17D yellow fever vaccine. V and J are TRBV27 and TRBJ1-2; D is undetermined. The sequencing here drew on PBMCs, taken around 45 days after the first yellow fever vaccination. The CDR3 loop reads CASSFLGSSSYGYTF. The CDR3 nucleotides read TGTGCCAGCAGTTTTCTGGGCTCGTCTTCCTATGGCTACACCTTC.